Listed below are T cell receptor beta chains from one sample, sequenced in a study of regulatory T cells in long-lasting Graves disease. MiXCR, run by TCRdb on the multiplex PCR reads, gives a single entry per CDR3 protein. The sample carries about 430,000 distinct CDR3 sequences, over 14% recorded once. A further study also used this sample, focusing on T cells in Graves' hyperthyroidism and ophthalmopathy.

The starting material was peripheral blood mononuclear cells (PBMCs), obtained at new diagnosis, from a patient treated with antithyroid drugs. Every receptor here comes from a woman aged 35 to 49 with Graves disease. CDR3s include the opening cysteine and the closing phenylalanine or tryptophan. The D gene is left open where the match is weak. Only some rows state a clone size, as once, few, many or a class for expanded clones.

CDR3 length,V gene,D gene,clone size,J gene,CDR3 protein,CDR3 DNA
17,TRBV11-3,TRBD2,-,TRBJ2-1,CASSLDRGLAFYNEQFF,TGTGCCAGCAGCTTAGATAGGGGACTAGCTTTCTACAATGAGCAGTTCTTC
13,TRBV3-1,-,many,TRBJ2-1,CASSLQGNNEQFF,TGTGCCAGCAGCCTTCAGGGAAACAATGAGCAGTTCTTC
19,TRBV6-2/TRBV6-3,TRBD2,few,TRBJ2-1,CASSPRAGLAVTLYNEQFF,TGTGCCAGCAGTCCACGTGCCGGACTAGCGGTTACCCTATACAATGAGCAGTTCTTC
14,TRBV28,TRBD2,many,TRBJ2-3,CASSAGGRMNTQYF,TGTGCCAGTTCAGCGGGAGGGCGGATGAATACGCAGTATTTT
14,TRBV7-9,-,many,TRBJ1-5,CASSSREGNQPQHF,TGTGCCAGCAGCTCCCGGGAGGGCAATCAGCCCCAGCATTTT
14,TRBV4-1,TRBD2,-,TRBJ2-2,CASSSGLAGVELFF,TGCGCCAGCAGCTCGGGACTAGCGGGGGTGGAGCTGTTTTTT
15,TRBV9,-,many,TRBJ2-6,CASSAGGSGANVLTF,TGTGCCAGCAGCGCCGGGGGCTCTGGGGCCAACGTCCTGACTTTC
13,TRBV20-1,-,-,TRBJ1-1,CSALETVNTEAFF,TGCAGTGCACTCGAGACGGTGAACACTGAAGCTTTCTTT
13,TRBV18,-,-,TRBJ1-1,CASSPSGITEAFF,TGTGCCAGCTCACCATCAGGGATCACTGAAGCTTTCTTT
16,TRBV3-1,TRBD1,many,TRBJ2-7,CASSQPAGTGIYEQYF,TGTGCCAGCAGCCAACCTGCCGGGACAGGAATATACGAGCAGTACTTC
13,TRBV28,-,many,TRBJ2-7,CASCSPGGYEQYF,TGTGCCAGCTGCTCCCCAGGAGGCTACGAGCAGTACTTC
12,TRBV18,-,many,TRBJ2-5,CASSPQQETQYF,TGTGCCAGCAGCCCGCAGCAAGAGACCCAGTACTTC
15,TRBV7-2,TRBD1,-,TRBJ1-2,CASSQTQGAFGGYTF,TGTGCCAGCAGCCAAACGCAGGGGGCGTTCGGCGGCTACACCTTC
16,TRBV2,-,many,TRBJ2-7,CASSPFGVLLTYEQYF,TGTGCCAGCAGCCCCTTTGGGGTCTTATTAACCTACGAGCAGTACTTC
15,TRBV7-3,TRBD2,many,TRBJ2-1,CASSSSSGNYNEQFF,TGTGCCAGCAGCTCCTCGAGCGGGAACTACAATGAGCAGTTCTTC
14,TRBV15,TRBD2,many,TRBJ2-1,CATSSSGRGNEQFF,TGTGCCACCAGCAGTAGCGGGAGGGGGAATGAGCAGTTCTTC
17,TRBV11-3,-,many,TRBJ2-1,CASSLGPLVGPYNEQFF,TGTGCCAGCAGCTTAGGACCCCTTGTGGGACCTTACAATGAGCAGTTCTTC
14,TRBV2,-,many,TRBJ2-3,CASNRGGNTDTQYF,TGTGCCAGCAATCGTGGCGGAAACACAGATACGCAGTATTTT
14,TRBV6-1,TRBD2,many,TRBJ2-5,CASSPNSGSETQYF,TGTGCCAGCAGTCCCAATAGCGGGTCAGAGACCCAGTACTTC
14,TRBV11-3,-,many,TRBJ2-5,CASSPGSNLETQYF,TGTGCCAGCAGCCCTGGAAGTAACCTAGAGACCCAGTACTTC
14,TRBV20-1,TRBD1,-,TRBJ1-2,CSAAGQGEVDGYTF,TGCAGTGCTGCCGGACAGGGCGAGGTTGATGGCTACACCTTC
15,TRBV2,-,few,TRBJ2-1,CASRTGQGPYNEQFF,TGTGCCAGCAGAACGGGGCAGGGTCCCTACAATGAGCAGTTCTTC
15,TRBV5-1,-,-,TRBJ2-2,CASSFDISNTGELFF,TGCGCCAGCAGCTTCGACATATCGAACACCGGGGAGCTGTTTTTT
15,TRBV28,-,many,TRBJ1-1,CASSRRAELNTEAFF,TGTGCCAGCAGCCGCCGAGCAGAACTGAACACTGAAGCTTTCTTT
15,TRBV11-2,-,many,TRBJ2-1,CASSSPLDGNNEQFF,TGTGCCAGCAGCTCCCCCCTCGACGGAAACAATGAGCAGTTCTTC
15,TRBV2,TRBD1,-,TRBJ2-7,CASTRRAGTGYEQYF,TGTGCCAGTACGAGGAGGGCCGGGACAGGGTACGAGCAGTACTTC
14,TRBV28,-,many,TRBJ1-1,CASSLLRGDTEAFF,TGTGCCAGCAGTTTACTAAGAGGGGACACTGAAGCTTTCTTT
15,TRBV11-1,-,many,TRBJ2-5,CASSLAGKVLETQYF,TGTGCCAGCAGCTTAGCAGGGAAAGTTTTGGAGACCCAGTACTTC
13,TRBV11-2,-,many,TRBJ2-5,CASSTLAQETQYF,TGTGCCAGCAGCACACTAGCCCAAGAGACCCAGTACTTC
15,TRBV7-9,TRBD1,many,TRBJ1-4,CASSSRTGVVEKLFF,TGTGCCAGCAGCTCCCGGACAGGGGTGGTTGAAAAACTGTTTTTT
15,TRBV4-1,TRBD1,few,TRBJ2-3,CASSRPDRGADTQYF,TGCGCCAGCAGCCGCCCGGACAGGGGAGCAGATACGCAGTATTTT
16,TRBV4-1,TRBD2,-,TRBJ2-1,CASSQASGSSSNEQFF,TGCGCCAGCAGCCAAGCTAGCGGGAGTTCGTCCAATGAGCAGTTCTTC
14,TRBV12-3/TRBV12-4,-,many,TRBJ1-4,CASRSTGSGEKLFF,TGTGCCAGCAGGTCTACAGGGAGTGGAGAAAAACTGTTTTTT
16,TRBV28,TRBD2,many,TRBJ2-7,CASSLEGGTYSYEQYF,TGTGCCAGCAGTTTAGAGGGAGGGACCTATTCCTACGAGCAGTACTTC
16,TRBV19,-,-,TRBJ1-5,CASSIRIWGSNQPQHF,TGTGCCAGTAGTATCCGGATTTGGGGGAGCAATCAGCCCCAGCATTTT
14,TRBV20-1,-,many,TRBJ1-2,CSARAPQENYGYTF,TGCAGTGCTAGAGCCCCACAAGAAAACTATGGCTACACCTTC
15,TRBV10-3,-,few,TRBJ1-5,CAISAGGNSNQPQHF,TGTGCCATCAGTGCTGGGGGAAATAGCAATCAGCCCCAGCATTTT
14,TRBV2,-,many,TRBJ1-5,CASAPLGSNQPQHF,TGTGCCAGCGCCCCATTGGGTTCCAATCAGCCCCAGCATTTT
19,TRBV12-3/TRBV12-4,-,-,TRBJ2-7,CASSYARGLTGAHAYEQYF,TGTGCCAGCAGTTATGCACGGGGCCTAACGGGAGCCCACGCCTACGAGCAGTACTTC
11,TRBV6-1,-,-,TRBJ2-7,CASRDSLEQYF,TGTGCCAGCAGGGACAGTCTCGAGCAGTACTTC
16,TRBV6-5,TRBD1,-,TRBJ1-4,CASSYPKGQSNEKLFF,TGTGCCAGCAGTTACCCCAAGGGACAGTCTAATGAAAAACTGTTTTTT
15,TRBV7-9,TRBD1,many,TRBJ2-1,CASSRPGQGFNEQFF,TGTGCCAGCAGCCGTCCGGGACAGGGCTTTAATGAGCAGTTCTTC
15,TRBV12-3/TRBV12-4,TRBD1,many,TRBJ1-4,CASSFRDSGGEKLFF,TGTGCCAGCAGTTTTAGGGACAGTGGAGGCGAAAAACTGTTTTTT